This T cell receptor (beta chain) appears in the sequencing data of a study of post-analysis software for immune sequencing data. The CDR3 length is 13 residues. Trimming shortened V by 3 bases and J by 4 bases, and 12 bases separated the two germline ends. Germline V CDR1 and CDR2: DFQATT, SNEGSKA (reference sequence). Study-wide findings and caveats: Comparison of patients with controls showed about 5 TRBV segments more frequent in patients, TRBV5-6, TRBV5-1 and TRBV20-1 among them. Significantly lower normalized Chao1 diversity was seen in multiple sclerosis patients than in controls.

About this clonotype itself: Its cognate antigen is unknown.

Prepared libraries of TCR beta cDNA carried unique molecular identifiers. TCRdb called the PCR reads again in MiXCR, with one record for every CDR3 protein. This sample has roughly 540,000 distinct CDR3 sequences, with 34% found just once. Sequenced input: blood. The rearrangement links TRBV20-1 to TRBJ1-2, with unresolved D. The sequence derives from a girl aged 2-17 years with multiple sclerosis. The CDR3 here is CSASDPASYGYTF. In nucleotides, the CDR3 is TGCAGTGCTAGCGATCCAGCTAGCTATGGCTACACCTTC.